The rows below give T cell receptor beta chains drawn from one sample of a study of vaccination and CD4 T cells after COVID-19. TCRdb called the PCR reads again in MiXCR, with one record for every CDR3 protein. This table has 13,000 or so distinct CDR3 sequences, 44% appearing once. These TCRs are of unknown antigen specificity. What was sequenced was CD4+ T cells from blood, cultured in vitro. Receptors were obtained from a human donor who had recovered from COVID-19. Each CDR3 is given with its conserved first and last residue. D genes are given only for firm matches. Only some rows state a clone size, as once, few, many or a class for expanded clones.

V gene	D gene	J gene	clone size	CDR3 DNA	CDR3 protein
TRBV5-1	.	TRBJ1-1	.	TGCGCCAGCAGCTTGGCCGAAGGAGGGATGAACACTGAAGCTTTCTTT	CASSLAEGGMNTEAFF
TRBV5-4	TRBD2	TRBJ2-6	.	TGTGCCAGCAGAGGGAGGGGACTAGCTGGGGCCAACGTCCTGACTTTC	CASRGRGLAGANVLTF
TRBV28	.	TRBJ2-1	.	TGTGCCAGCAGTTTACCTAGGCTACACATTAACAATGAGCAGTTCTTC	CASSLPRLHINNEQFF
TRBV7-9	.	TRBJ2-1	few	TGTGCCAGCAGCTTAAGTCTTCCCTCCTACAATGAGCAGTTCTTC	CASSLSLPSYNEQFF
TRBV5-1	TRBD1	TRBJ1-6	.	TGCGCCAGCAGCTTGGCCGCGACAGGGACAAATTCACCCCTCCACTTT	CASSLAATGTNSPLHF
TRBV12-3/TRBV12-4	TRBD2	TRBJ2-2	.	TGTGCCAGCACCCCGGGACTAGCGGGCACCGGGGAGCTGTTTTTT	CASTPGLAGTGELFF
TRBV7-9	.	TRBJ1-1	few	TGTGCCAGCAGCTTAGAGCCCAGGGCAATGAACACTGAAGCTTTCTTT	CASSLEPRAMNTEAFF
TRBV20-1	.	TRBJ2-4	.	TGCAGTGCTAGAGCCCAGGGGGGAACTCAGTACTTC	CSARAQGGTQYF
TRBV27	.	TRBJ2-7	.	TGTGCCAGCAGTTTAAGAGCTGTAGGGGCACCAGGCTACGAGCAGTACTTC	CASSLRAVGAPGYEQYF
TRBV20-1	.	TRBJ2-3	.	TGCAGCGTTTCCCCGGACGGTCCGATCGATACGCAGTATTTT	CSVSPDGPIDTQYF
TRBV6-2/TRBV6-3	TRBD1	TRBJ2-7	few	TGTGCCAGCAGTTCGTGGCCGGGACAGGGTTTTACCCACGAGCAGTACTTC	CASSSWPGQGFTHEQYF
TRBV7-3	TRBD1	TRBJ2-5	once	TGTGCCAGCAGCCCGAACAGGGGGGAGACCCAGTACTTC	CASSPNRGETQYF
TRBV6-2/TRBV6-3	TRBD2	TRBJ2-3	few	TGTGCCAGCAAAGCGGGAATCACAGATACGCAGTATTTT	CASKAGITDTQYF
TRBV11-3	.	TRBJ1-1	few	TGTGCCAGCAGCCCTCGGCGCAACAGTTTGAACACTGAAGCTTTCTTT	CASSPRRNSLNTEAFF
TRBV20-1	.	TRBJ1-1	few	TGCAGTGCTAGATCTGCGAACACTGAAGCTTTCTTT	CSARSANTEAFF
TRBV20-1	TRBD1	TRBJ1-5	.	TGCAGTGCCGCCGACAGGGCTCAGCCCCAGCATTTT	CSAADRAQPQHF
TRBV7-2	.	TRBJ1-6	few	TGTGCCAGCAGCTTAGGGTCCCGGACACCCCTCCACTTT	CASSLGSRTPLHF
TRBV6-1	.	TRBJ1-2	.	TGTGCCAGCAGGCAATCGGGGGGGGAGTCTGGCTACACCTTC	CASRQSGGESGYTF
TRBV5-1	.	TRBJ2-5	.	TGCGCCAGCAGCAACGAAGGGAATTTGGAGACCCAGTACTTC	CASSNEGNLETQYF
TRBV10-2	.	TRBJ1-6	few	TGCGCCAGCAGTGAGTTAGGGGGTTCACCCCTCCACTTT	CASSELGGSPLHF
TRBV5-8	TRBD1	TRBJ2-7	.	TGTGCCAGCAGCTTAGGGACAGGCTACGAGCAGTACTTC	CASSLGTGYEQYF
TRBV20-1	TRBD1	TRBJ1-1	.	TGCAGTGCGGACACAGGGGACTGGGGCACTGAAGCTTTCTTT	CSADTGDWGTEAFF
TRBV28	.	TRBJ1-2	.	TGTGCCAGCAGTTTGAGCCGGGGGGGCGGCTATGGCTACACCTTC	CASSLSRGGGYGYTF
TRBV20-1	.	TRBJ1-6	.	TGCAGTGTAAGGACGGAGAATAATTCACCCCTCCACTTT	CSVRTENNSPLHF
TRBV30	.	TRBJ1-2	.	TGTGCCTGGAGAAACTCCCGGGACATCGGATGGGGTAACTATGGCTACACCTTC	CAWRNSRDIGWGNYGYTF
TRBV6-1	TRBD2	TRBJ2-3	few	TGTGCCAGCAGTGAAAGCGCCGCGGGAGGCACAGATACGCAGTATTTT	CASSESAAGGTDTQYF
TRBV6-2/TRBV6-3	.	TRBJ1-5	few	TGTGCCAGCAGTGCCGGAGGGGCCCGCGCGGCCCAGCATTTT	CASSAGGARAAQHF
TRBV7-9	TRBD1	TRBJ2-3	once	TGCGCCAGCAGCTGGCAGGGGGTCGGCACAGATACGCAGTATTTT	CASSWQGVGTDTQYF
TRBV5-6	TRBD1	TRBJ1-2	few	TGTGCCAGCTCGGGACAGGGGGCGCTTTGGTCCGGCTACACCTTC	CASSGQGALWSGYTF
TRBV27	.	TRBJ1-1	.	TGTGCCAGCAGTTTAAAATCAGGGATGAACACTGAAGCTTTCTTT	CASSLKSGMNTEAFF
TRBV2	.	TRBJ2-7	.	TGTGCCAGCTCCTCTGGGTCCTACGAGCAGTACTTC	CASSSGSYEQYF
TRBV18	.	TRBJ2-1	few	TGTGCCAGCTCACCGGGAGGAGTGAATGAGCAGTTCTTC	CASSPGGVNEQFF
TRBV28	.	TRBJ1-6	.	TGTGCCAGCAGGGAGGTTAATTCACCCCTCCACTTT	CASREVNSPLHF
TRBV24-1	.	TRBJ2-7	.	TGTGCCACCAGTGGTGATAATCACTACGAGCAGTACTTC	CATSGDNHYEQYF
TRBV5-8	TRBD2	TRBJ2-3	.	TGTGCCAGCAGCTCTAGCGGGAGGGCCGTTACAGATACGCAGTATTTT	CASSSSGRAVTDTQYF
TRBV20-1	TRBD1	TRBJ1-3	few	TGCAGTGCCCCGCGACAGGGATCTGGAAACACCATATATTTT	CSAPRQGSGNTIYF
TRBV7-2	.	TRBJ1-1	once	TGTGCCAGCAGCCGACGGGAGAACACTGAAGCTTTCTTT	CASSRRENTEAFF
TRBV28	TRBD2	TRBJ2-7	.	TGTGCCAGCAGCAAACCGGGACTAGCGGCCCTAGGGGAGCAGTACTTC	CASSKPGLAALGEQYF
TRBV7-2	TRBD2	TRBJ2-2	few	TGTGCCAGCAGCCCAATTAGCGGGGGGAACACCGGGGAGCTGTTTTTT	CASSPISGGNTGELFF
TRBV27	TRBD1	TRBJ2-4	.	TGTGCCAGCAGACCGACAGGGGTGGAAAACATTCAGTACTTC	CASRPTGVENIQYF
TRBV2	.	TRBJ2-3	.	TGTGCCAGCAGTGTAATGGCGGACCGCACAGATACGCAGTATTTT	CASSVMADRTDTQYF
TRBV6-4	TRBD1	TRBJ2-2	.	TGTGCCAGCAGTGACAGGACAGGGTTCGGCACCGGGGAGCTGTTTTTT	CASSDRTGFGTGELFF
TRBV6-2/TRBV6-3	.	TRBJ2-3	.	TGTGCCAGCAGTTACAGGGGTACAGATACGCAGTATTTT	CASSYRGTDTQYF
TRBV5-8	.	TRBJ2-3	.	TGTGCCAGCAGCTTGGGGGGGGTTCTCACAGATACGCAGTATTTT	CASSLGGVLTDTQYF
TRBV20-1	.	TRBJ1-1	few	TGCAGTGCTTACGCGGGTAAGAACACTGAAGCTTTCTTT	CSAYAGKNTEAFF